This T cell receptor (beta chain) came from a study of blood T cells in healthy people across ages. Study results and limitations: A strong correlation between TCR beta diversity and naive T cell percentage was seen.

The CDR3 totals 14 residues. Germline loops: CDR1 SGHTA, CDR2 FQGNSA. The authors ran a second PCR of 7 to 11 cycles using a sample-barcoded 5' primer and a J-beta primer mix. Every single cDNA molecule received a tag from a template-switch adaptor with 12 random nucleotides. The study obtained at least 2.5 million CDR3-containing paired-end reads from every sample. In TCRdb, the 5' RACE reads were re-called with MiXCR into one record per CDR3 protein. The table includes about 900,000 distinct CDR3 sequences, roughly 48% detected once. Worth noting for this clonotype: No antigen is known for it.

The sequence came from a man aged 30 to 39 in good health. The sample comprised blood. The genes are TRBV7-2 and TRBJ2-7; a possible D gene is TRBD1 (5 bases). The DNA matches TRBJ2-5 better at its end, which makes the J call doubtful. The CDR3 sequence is CASSLHPGKETQYF. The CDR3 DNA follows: TGTGCCAGCAGCTTACACCCAGGGAAAGAGACCCAGTACTTC.